The 18 T cell receptor beta chains listed next were all sequenced from one sample in a study of blood T cell repertoires in COVID-19. This table comes from immunoSEQ multiplex PCR, and its TCRdb copy is limited to in-frame clones, with some not included. The data show 200,000 to 300,000 clones, with around nine tenths seen just once and around 5% held by the top ten. Specimen: peripheral blood. These receptors were taken from a woman aged 55-70 years with COVID-19, enrolled during active disease.

The chain joins TRBV19 to TRBJ1-1; 12 bases are a match to TRBD1. This CDR3 has 15 residues. V shed 5 bases and J 4 bases; nucleotides not matched to a gene: 5. CDR1 is LNHDA and CDR2 is SQIVND in the germline V gene (reference sequence). CDR3 sequence (DNA): TGTGCCAGTAGTCCCCAGGGACAGGGGGCCACTGAAGCTTTCTTT. Protein sequence: CASSPQGQGATEAFF.

This sequence joins TRBV19 and TRBJ2-1; 7 bases are a match to TRBD2. This CDR3 is 13 amino acids long. CDR1 is LNHDA, CDR2 SQIVND, per germline (reference sequence). The junction had 4 bases not matched to a gene; V was cut back by 3 bases and J by 8 bases. This CDR3 is CASSMGRAYEQFF. CDR3 nucleotides: TGTGCCAGTAGTATGGGGAGGGCCTATGAGCAGTTCTTC.

The genes are TRBV5-1 and TRBJ2-5; 11 bases line up with TRBD2. Trimming removed 0 bases from V and 5 bases from J; junction bases left unmatched: 6. The CDR3 runs to 16 residues. The germline gives CDR1 SGHRS, CDR2 YFSETQ. Here the CDR3 DNA reads TGCGCCAGCAGCTTGGGTACTAGCGGGAGCTCTGAGACCCAGTACTTC. The encoded protein is CASSLGTSGSSETQYF.

This chain links TRBV5-1 with TRBJ2-5; perhaps TRBD1 as D (6 bases). Germline CDR1 reads SGHRS; CDR2 reads YFSETQ. The CDR3 sequence is 15 residues long. Here the CDR3 reads CPPAGLSSGEETQYF. The CDR3 nucleotides read TGCCCCCCAGCAGGTCTTTCCTCAGGGGAAGAGACCCAGTACTTC. Looking up the rest from reference TRBV5-1 and TRBJ2-5 gives the full variable domain: KAGVTQTPRYLIKTRGQQVTLSCSPISGHRSVSWYQQTPGQGLQFLFEYFSETQRNKGNFPGRFSGRQFSNSRSEMNVSTLELGDSALYLCPPAGLSSGEETQYFGPGTRLLVL.

The chain has TRBV18 and TRBJ1-5, with D possibly matching TRBD1 (5 bases). The germline gives CDR1 KGHSH, CDR2 LQKENI. Trimming shortened V by 2 bases and J by 3 bases, and 11 bases separated the two germline ends. CDR3 length: 15 residues. The chain's CDR3 is CASSPTGLVNQPQHF. CDR3 nucleotide sequence: TGTGCCAGCTCACCAACAGGTCTCGTCAATCAGCCCCAGCATTTT.

The chain has TRBV7-6 and TRBJ2-1, with 8 bases lining up with TRBD1. The junction had 3 bases not matched to a gene; V was cut back by 1 base and J by 4 bases. This CDR3 is built from 15 residues. Germline V CDR1 and CDR2: SGHVS, FNYEAQ. CDR3 nucleotide sequence: TGTGCCAGCAGCTTAGACCAGGGGGCTTACAATGAGCAGTTCTTC. Translating it yields CASSLDQGAYNEQFF.

The gene calls are TRBV5-4 and TRBJ2-7; 10 bases match TRBD2. Trimming removed 5 bases from V and 5 bases from J; junction bases left unmatched: 13. The CDR3 runs to 16 residues. Per germline, CDR1 SGHNT and CDR2 YYREEE (reference sequence). CDR3 coding DNA: TGTGCCAGCAGTTCGAAAAGCGGGAGGGCCGTGGACGAGCAGTACTTC. Protein: CASSSKSGRAVDEQYF.

V usage is TRBV6-2 or TRBV6-3 and J usage is TRBJ2-1; maybe TRBD1 (5 bases). CDR1 MNHEY and CDR2 SVGEGT come from the germline V gene. This CDR3 comprises 13 residues. The V end was cut by 1 base, the J end by 5 bases, with 6 bases between. Written as DNA, the CDR3 is TGTGCCAGCAGTTACTTAGGGGACAATGAGCAGTTCTTC. Its translation is CASSYLGDNEQFF.

The chain couples TRBV6-5 to TRBJ1-3; D may be TRBD1 (5 bases). The CDR3 covers 15 residues. Germline loops: CDR1 MNHEY, CDR2 SVGAGI. V gave up 6 bases and J gave up 0 bases, with 12 bases separating them. The chain's CDR3 is CASRPDIVSGNTIYF. The CDR3, as DNA: TGTGCCAGCAGACCGGACATTGTCTCTGGAAACACCATATATTTT.

The chain combines TRBV24-1 with TRBJ2-3; D is unclear. Per the germline V gene, CDR1 is KGHDR and CDR2 is SFDVKD. The germline V and J ends were trimmed by 4 bases and 2 bases, with 9 bases remaining between them. The CDR3 runs to 14 residues. The CDR3 region has the DNA TGTGCCACCAGTGACCCTTCCTACACAGATACGCAGTATTTT. Its translation is CATSDPSYTDTQYF.

V and J are TRBV7-9 and TRBJ2-3; D not resolved. Trimming took off 3 bases at V and 0 bases at J, with 10 bases between the two ends. The CDR3 consists of 15 residues. CDR1 SEHNR and CDR2 FQNEAQ come from the germline V gene (reference sequence). The CDR3 nucleotides are TGTGCCAGCAGCTTTAGTAGAGCCAGCACAGATACGCAGTATTTT. Translation: CASSFSRASTDTQYF. The whole variable domain, filled in from reference TRBV7-9 and TRBJ2-3, reads DTGVSQNPRHKITKRGQNVTFRCDPISEHNRLYWYRQTLGQGPEFLTYFQNEAQLEKSRLLSDRFSAERPKGSFSTLEIQRTEQGDSAMYLCASSFSRASTDTQYFGPGTRLTVL.

The rearrangement uses TRBV27 and TRBJ2-2; weak D call: TRBD1 (5 bases). Germline CDR1 MNHEY, CDR2 SMNVEV (reference sequence). Trimming pared 4 bases from V and 4 bases from J, leaving 10 bases between. The CDR3 totals 14 residues. The CDR3 DNA follows: TGTGCCAGCAGTTGGTCTGGGGCCACCGGGGAGCTGTTTTTT. This gives the protein CASSWSGATGELFF.

This clone was picked up a small number of times. V and J are TRBV19 and TRBJ1-5, with TRBD1 matching over 7 bases. Germline loops: CDR1 LNHDA, CDR2 SQIVND (reference sequence). J was trimmed by 0 bases and V by 9 bases; bases with no gene match: 14. This CDR3 is 17 amino acids long. CDR3 sequence: CASLKRTGEHSNQPQHF. The CDR3, as DNA: TGTGCCAGCCTTAAGAGGACAGGAGAACATAGCAATCAGCCCCAGCATTTT. The complete variable domain, with remaining parts taken from reference TRBV19 and TRBJ1-5, reads DGGITQSPKYLFRKEGQNVTLSCEQNLNHDAMYWYRQDPGQGLRLIYYSQIVNDFQKGDIAEGYSVSREKKESFPLTVTSAQKNPTAFYLCASLKRTGEHSNQPQHFGDGTRLSIL.

The chain couples TRBV28 to TRBJ2-1, with 12 bases matching TRBD2. The V gene end was trimmed by 6 bases and the J gene end by 9 bases; junction bases not matched to a gene: 12. The CDR3 has 16 amino acids. Germline-derived CDR1 and CDR2 are MDHEN and SYDVKM. For the CDR3, the DNA is TGTGCCAGCAGCCGAGCTAGCGGGAGGGGTCTTGGTGAGCAGTTCTTC. This gives the protein CASSRASGRGLGEQFF.

This clone showed up just a few times. This chain connects TRBV7-9 to TRBJ2-7, with D perhaps TRBD1 (6 bases). The V gene lost 4 bases and the J gene lost 5 bases, with 18 bases spanning the gap. Germline V gene lookup returns CDR1 SEHNR and CDR2 FQNEAQ (reference sequence). CDR3 length: 15 amino acids. The CDR3 region is CASSSTKGDVHEQYF. The CDR3 DNA is TGTGCCAGCAGCTCCACGAAGGGGGACGTGCACGAGCAGTACTTC.

This clone occurred a few times. This chain uses TRBV29-1 with TRBJ2-7, with 9 nucleotides matching TRBD1. J lost 2 bases, V lost 7 bases, and 6 bases had no gene match. This CDR3 is 13 amino acids long. Per germline, CDR1 SQVTM and CDR2 ANQGSEA. This chain's CDR3 is CSAGQGFAYEQYF. The CDR3 DNA is TGCAGCGCCGGACAGGGGTTCGCCTACGAGCAGTACTTC.

This rearrangement joins TRBV27 to TRBJ1-2, with a possible D match to TRBD1 (5 bases). Trimming pared 9 bases from V and 4 bases from J, leaving 12 bases between. The germline V gene has CDR1 MNHEY and CDR2 SMNVEV (reference sequence). The CDR3 consists of 12 residues. The DNA for the CDR3 is TGTGCCAGAAATCAGGGAGGCTATGGCTACACCTTC. This encodes CARNQGGYGYTF.

The chain recombines TRBV24-1 with TRBJ1-3; TRBD1 matches at 7 bases. Germline lookup yields CDR1 KGHDR and CDR2 SFDVKD. V lost 7 bases to trimming and J lost 1 base; unmatched junction nucleotides: 3. The CDR3 covers 14 residues. The CDR3 loop reads CATRTGLSGNTIYF. CDR3 bases: TGTGCCACCAGGACAGGGCTGTCTGGAAACACCATATATTTT.